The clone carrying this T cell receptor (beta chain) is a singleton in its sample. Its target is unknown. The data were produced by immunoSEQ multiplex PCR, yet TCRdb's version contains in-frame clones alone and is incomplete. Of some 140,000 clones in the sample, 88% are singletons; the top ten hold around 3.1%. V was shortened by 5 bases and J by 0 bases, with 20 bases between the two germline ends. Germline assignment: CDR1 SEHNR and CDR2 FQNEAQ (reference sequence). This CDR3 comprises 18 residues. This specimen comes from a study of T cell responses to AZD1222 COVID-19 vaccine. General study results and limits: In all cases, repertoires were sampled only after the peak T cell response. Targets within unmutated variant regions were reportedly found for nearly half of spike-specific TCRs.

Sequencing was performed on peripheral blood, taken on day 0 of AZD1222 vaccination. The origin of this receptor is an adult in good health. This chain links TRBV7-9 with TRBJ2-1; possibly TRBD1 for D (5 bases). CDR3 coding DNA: TGTGCCAGCAGCCCTACAGGTCCTTCGGTTTTCTCCTACAATGAGCAGTTCTTC. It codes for CASSPTGPSVFSYNEQFF. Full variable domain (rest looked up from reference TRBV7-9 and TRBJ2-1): DTGVSQNPRHKITKRGQNVTFRCDPISEHNRLYWYRQTLGQGPEFLTYFQNEAQLEKSRLLSDRFSAERPKGSFSTLEIQRTEQGDSAMYLCASSPTGPSVFSYNEQFFGPGTRLTVL.